The T cell receptor (beta chain) under discussion was sequenced for a study of tumor-infiltrating lymphocytes in primary liver carcinoma. Priming with a constant-region primer yielded TCR beta cDNA from about 480 ng total RNA. Slightly modified ARM-PCR served as the procedure for the TCR beta libraries. These libraries came from three rounds of nested multiplex PCR. In the first two PCR rounds, TRBV1-TRBV30 forward primers were paired with a C-beta reverse primer, and each round lasted roughly 9 cycles. TCRdb called the multiplex PCR reads again in MiXCR, with one record for every CDR3 protein. The sample lists about 320,000 distinct CDR3 sequences; approximately 65% were seen once. Blood RNA originated from unsorted whole blood, with germline DNA additionally extracted. After removal of 10 bases from V and 5 bases from J, the junction contained 13 bases not matched to a gene. Germline CDR1 reads SGHRS; CDR2 reads YFSETQ. The CDR3 runs to 14 residues.

To note about this clonotype: A much larger clone sits a single nucleotide away, making a read error possible.

Sequencing was carried out using peripheral blood. The chain is built from TRBV5-1 and TRBJ2-3, with TRBD1 matching over 7 bases. This sequence was found in a man aged 35 to 55 with primary liver carcinoma and hepatitis B virus infection. CDR3: CAGTPTGSGDTQYF. In DNA, the CDR3 is TGCGCCGGCACCCCGACAGGGTCGGGAGATACGCAGTATTTT.